The entry below gives a single TCR beta chain sequence along with its context. Its antigen is not identified. The data were obtained in a study of early T cells in non-severe SARS-CoV-2 infection. Overall study: Unsorted whole blood bulk RNA was sequenced, with unpaired chains. Study-level results: Reliance on VDJdb matching favored anti-spike CD8 responses; private and CD4 specificities were missed.

Unique molecular identifiers tagged individual cDNA molecules. One entry per CDR3 protein, called by TCRdb with MiXCR from the 5' RACE reads. The profile shows roughly 90,000 distinct CDR3 sequences, about 14% of them singletons. Sequenced sample: whole blood. The sequence was obtained from an adult who was a healthcare worker with PCR-confirmed SARS-CoV-2 infection or an uninfected control (not recorded which).

CDR3 DNA sequence: TGTGCCAGCAGCTTAGTTTTGCTAGCGGGTAATGAGCAGTTCTTC. Protein: CASSLVLLAGNEQFF. The chain joins TRBV7-2 to TRBJ2-1, with 8 bases lining up with TRBD2. V was clipped by 1 base and J by 7 bases; unmatched bases: 6. The CDR3 has 15 amino acids. From germline, CDR1 is SGHTA and CDR2 FQGNSA.